A selection of T cell receptor beta chains follows, all from one sample in a study of CD8 T cells in Susac syndrome. TCRdb recomputed calls from the immunoSEQ multiplex PCR reads with MiXCR, one row per CDR3 protein. The sample lists about 73,000 distinct CDR3 sequences, about 95% occurring once. Sequencing was carried out using CD8+ T cells from PBMCs. Receptors originate from a human donor with multiple sclerosis. Both conserved end residues are part of each CDR3. The D gene is left open where the match is weak. Expanded clones are given a class, and other clones once, few, many or no size at all.

v_call	d_call	clone_size	j_call	cdr3_aa	cdr3_nt
TRBV29-1	TRBD1	NA	TRBJ1-5	CSVDVEGTGKDQPQHF	TGCAGCGTTGACGTGGAGGGGACAGGGAAGGATCAGCCCCAGCATTTT
TRBV2	NA	NA	TRBJ2-1	CASSEPPNRSYNEQFF	TGTGCCAGCAGTGAACCCCCCAACCGCTCTTACAATGAGCAGTTCTTC
TRBV7-9	TRBD1	once	TRBJ1-3	CASSLGTGGKDTIYF	TGTGCCAGCAGCTTGGGGACAGGGGGGAAGGACACCATATATTTT
TRBV30	TRBD1	NA	TRBJ1-5	CAWSTGGSNQPQHF	TGTGCCTGGAGTACAGGGGGCTCCAATCAGCCCCAGCATTTT
TRBV6-5	NA	NA	TRBJ2-7	CASSYKESYEQYF	TGTGCCAGCAGTTATAAAGAGTCCTACGAGCAGTACTTC
TRBV19	NA	NA	TRBJ1-1	CASSIGPLNTEAFF	TGTGCCAGTAGTATCGGGCCGCTGAACACTGAAGCTTTCTTT
TRBV12-3/TRBV12-4	TRBD2	once	TRBJ2-1	CASKVSSSGVYNEQFF	TGTGCCAGCAAAGTTTCGTCTAGCGGGGTTTACAATGAGCAGTTCTTC
TRBV12-5	TRBD2	NA	TRBJ2-7	CASGLPSGLAEQYF	TGTGCTAGTGGTTTGCCGTCCGGACTAGCCGAGCAGTACTTC
TRBV20-1	TRBD1	NA	TRBJ2-2	CSARGGGWELFF	TGCAGTGCTAGAGGAGGGGGCTGGGAGCTGTTTTTT
TRBV19	NA	NA	TRBJ2-5	CASSIGLGRTPPETQYF	TGTGCCAGTAGTATAGGCCTGGGACGCACACCGCCAGAGACCCAGTACTTC
TRBV14	TRBD1	NA	TRBJ2-7	CASSRQGSDEQYF	TGTGCCAGCAGTAGACAGGGGTCGGACGAGCAGTACTTC
TRBV5-1	NA	NA	TRBJ2-1	CASSRGDFSTNNEQFF	TGCGCCAGCAGCCGTGGAGATTTTTCCACAAACAATGAGCAGTTCTTC
TRBV14	TRBD2	NA	TRBJ2-1	CASSQASGRAYEQFF	TGTGCCAGCAGCCAAGCTAGCGGGAGAGCCTATGAGCAGTTCTTC
TRBV3-1	NA	NA	TRBJ1-1	CASSQPTGEAFF	TGTGCCAGCAGCCAACCGACAGGAGAAGCTTTCTTT
TRBV7-9	NA	once	TRBJ2-1	CASSLVGLQDEQFF	TGTGCCAGCAGCTTAGTGGGACTCCAGGATGAGCAGTTCTTC
TRBV27	NA	NA	TRBJ1-2	CASSLRWGASYGYTF	TGTGCCAGCAGTCTCCGGTGGGGGGCTAGCTATGGCTACACCTTC
TRBV6-6	TRBD1	NA	TRBJ2-5	CASGTGGASGQETQYF	TGTGCCAGTGGGACAGGGGGAGCTTCAGGCCAAGAGACCCAGTACTTC
TRBV29-1	NA	NA	TRBJ2-5	CSVEDGETQYF	TGCAGCGTTGAAGATGGTGAGACCCAGTACTTC
TRBV7-9	TRBD2	NA	TRBJ2-5	CASSLLRTSEPIRGDQYF	TGTGCCAGCAGCTTACTTCGGACTAGCGAGCCCATCCGGGGGGACCAGTACTTC
TRBV29-1	NA	NA	TRBJ1-2	CSVDLGIANYGYTF	TGCAGCGTTGATTTAGGGATAGCTAACTATGGCTACACCTTC
TRBV5-5	NA	NA	TRBJ1-1	CASSYPASVIEAFF	TGTGCCAGCAGCTACCCCGCTTCAGTGATTGAAGCTTTCTTT
TRBV5-4	TRBD2	NA	TRBJ2-5	CASSQLLAGGGETQYF	TGTGCCAGCAGCCAACTCCTAGCGGGAGGCGGGGAGACCCAGTACTTC
TRBV30	TRBD1	NA	TRBJ1-6	CAWSMGTGGTPHNSPLHF	TGTGCCTGGAGTATGGGGACAGGGGGAACCCCTCATAATTCACCCCTCCACTTT
TRBV18	NA	NA	TRBJ2-5	CASSPEKQETQYF	TGTGCCAGCTCACCAGAGAAACAAGAGACCCAGTACTTC
TRBV2	NA	NA	TRBJ1-5	CASKVGGYSNQPQHF	TGTGCCAGCAAGGTCGGGGGGTATAGCAATCAGCCCCAGCATTTT
TRBV27	TRBD1	NA	TRBJ2-7	CASSPTWTGASYEQYF	TGTGCCAGCAGTCCGACCTGGACAGGGGCCTCCTACGAGCAGTACTTC
TRBV12-3/TRBV12-4	TRBD1	once	TRBJ1-1	CASSLPGTGRAFF	TGTGCCAGCAGCCTACCCGGGACAGGGCGAGCTTTCTTT
TRBV30	TRBD2	NA	TRBJ2-1	CASDWRGGLADNEQFF	TGTGCCTCGGATTGGAGAGGGGGACTAGCAGACAATGAGCAGTTCTTC
TRBV19	TRBD2	NA	TRBJ2-7	CASSVAASGNYEQYF	TGTGCCAGTAGCGTGGCCGCTAGCGGTAACTACGAGCAGTACTTC
TRBV28	NA	NA	TRBJ2-7	CASSLGHVYEQYF	TGTGCCAGCAGTTTGGGGCACGTCTACGAGCAGTACTTC
TRBV6-2/TRBV6-3	NA	NA	TRBJ1-5	CASSFVGNQPQHF	TGTGCCAGCAGTTTCGTTGGCAATCAGCCCCAGCATTTT
TRBV30	TRBD2	NA	TRBJ2-1	CAWSEGSGAYNEQFF	TGTGCCTGGAGTGAAGGGAGCGGGGCTTACAATGAGCAGTTCTTC
TRBV7-9	TRBD1	NA	TRBJ2-5	CASSPPDRGQETQYF	TGTGCCAGCAGCCCCCCGGACAGGGGGCAAGAGACCCAGTACTTC
TRBV19	TRBD1	NA	TRBJ2-2	CASRGTGTGELFF	TGTGCCAGCAGGGGGACGGGCACCGGGGAGCTGTTTTTT
TRBV27	TRBD1	NA	TRBJ1-5	CASTPKGDRGEPQHF	TGTGCCAGCACCCCAAAGGGGGACAGGGGGGAGCCCCAGCATTTT
TRBV5-1	NA	NA	TRBJ2-7	CASSLDPGRNYEQYF	TGCGCCAGCAGCTTGGATCCGGGACGGAACTACGAGCAGTACTTC
TRBV7-2	TRBD1	NA	TRBJ2-7	CASRHRQGVDEQYF	TGTGCCAGCAGACATCGACAGGGGGTGGACGAGCAGTACTTC
TRBV11-2	TRBD1	NA	TRBJ2-7	CASSLPQPDRGKVYEQYF	TGTGCCAGCAGCTTACCGCAGCCCGACAGGGGAAAAGTCTACGAGCAGTACTTC
TRBV7-2	NA	NA	TRBJ2-5	CASSRGRTQYF	TGTGCCAGCAGCCGGGGTCGAACCCAGTACTTC
TRBV29-1	TRBD1	NA	TRBJ2-1	CSVVPSGQGGDEQFF	TGCAGCGTTGTTCCCTCCGGACAGGGAGGCGATGAGCAGTTCTTC
TRBV3-1	NA	NA	TRBJ2-7	CASSQARAGPYEQYF	TGTGCCAGCAGCCAAGCCCGGGCGGGCCCCTACGAGCAGTACTTC
TRBV4-1	TRBD2	NA	TRBJ2-7	CASSHPSGGPYEQYF	TGCGCCAGCAGCCACCCCAGCGGGGGGCCCTACGAGCAGTACTTC
TRBV7-9	TRBD2	NA	TRBJ2-1	CASSSPGTSGDFFYNEQFF	TGTGCCAGCAGCTCCCCCGGGACTAGCGGGGATTTCTTCTACAATGAGCAGTTCTTC
TRBV10-3	NA	NA	TRBJ2-7	CAVGLTGDLYEQYF	TGTGCCGTCGGCCTGACAGGCGACCTCTACGAGCAGTACTTC
TRBV7-6	NA	NA	TRBJ2-1	CASSEGVPEQFF	TGTGCCAGCAGCGAGGGAGTCCCTGAGCAGTTCTTC
TRBV29-1	TRBD1	NA	TRBJ1-5	CSVTTGGAGQPQHF	TGCAGCGTGACCACAGGGGGCGCGGGTCAGCCCCAGCATTTT
TRBV7-9	NA	NA	TRBJ2-2	CASSLATETGELFF	TGTGCCAGCAGCTTAGCAACAGAAACCGGGGAGCTGTTTTTT
TRBV27	TRBD2	NA	TRBJ2-1	CASSSLTSGGVKKNEQFF	TGTGCCAGCAGTTCCCTGACTAGCGGGGGGGTAAAAAAGAATGAGCAGTTCTTC
TRBV2	NA	NA	TRBJ2-7	CASSGRLVDGEYF	TGTGCCAGCAGTGGGAGACTAGTGGATGGCGAGTACTTC
TRBV12-3/TRBV12-4	TRBD1	NA	TRBJ1-2	CASSSDRGRSYGYTF	TGTGCCAGCAGTTCGGACAGGGGAAGATCCTATGGCTACACCTTC
TRBV5-1	NA	NA	TRBJ2-1	CASSLAGFPPFNEQFF	TGCGCCAGCAGCTTGGCGGGCTTTCCTCCTTTCAATGAGCAGTTCTTC
TRBV7-9	NA	NA	TRBJ2-7	CASSRLGVVSYEQYF	TGTGCCAGCAGCAGGTTAGGGGTGGTGTCCTACGAGCAGTACTTC
TRBV27	TRBD2	NA	TRBJ2-5	CASRLAGGHQETQYF	TGTGCCAGCAGACTCGCGGGGGGGCACCAAGAGACCCAGTACTTC
TRBV7-9	NA	NA	TRBJ1-4	CASSLIGEDEKLFF	TGTGCCAGCAGCTTAATAGGGGAAGATGAAAAACTGTTTTTT
TRBV10-3	TRBD2	NA	TRBJ2-7	CATRLAGVDEQYF	TGTGCCACCAGACTAGCGGGAGTTGACGAGCAGTACTTC
TRBV20-1	TRBD2	NA	TRBJ2-1	CSARVSSGRLYNEQFF	TGCAGTGCTAGAGTGTCTAGCGGGAGGCTCTACAATGAGCAGTTCTTC
TRBV6-5	NA	NA	TRBJ2-5	CASSYGGDQTQYF	TGTGCCAGCAGTTACGGAGGGGACCAGACCCAGTACTTC
TRBV14	NA	NA	TRBJ1-6	CAREPESSYNSPLHF	TGTGCCAGAGAACCGGAAAGCTCCTATAATTCACCCCTCCACTTT
TRBV19	NA	NA	TRBJ1-5	CASSTLYDYSNQPQHF	TGTGCCAGTAGTACCCTGTACGACTATAGCAATCAGCCCCAGCATTTT
TRBV6-6	NA	NA	TRBJ1-1	CAAGGGRAFF	TGTGCCGCCGGGGGGGGTCGAGCTTTCTTT